This record concerns one TCR beta chain sequence. This specimen comes from a study of OX40 agonist ivuxolimab in advanced cancers. Across the whole study: Among those enrolled, mean age was 60 years (range roughly 23 to 85) and 82.7% were male.

TCRdb's copy holds only in-frame clones and misses some; the assay was immunoSEQ multiplex PCR. The repertoire has about 100,000 clones, around 93% of them found once; the top ten carry roughly 1.1%. This CDR3 region has 13 residues. The germline V gene has CDR1 MDHEN and CDR2 SYDVKM. The V gene lost 8 bases and the J gene lost 5 bases, with 13 bases spanning the gap. The V call is TRBV28, the J call TRBJ2-4, with D perhaps matching TRBD1 (5 bases). The TCR was taken from an adult with an advanced solid tumor such as melanoma, head and neck, liver or kidney cancer. The source material was CD4+ or CD8+ T cells sorted from blood, sampled in a trial of the OX40 agonist ivuxolimab. The chain's CDR3 is CASLGRAENIQYF. CDR3 in DNA: TGTGCCAGCCTCGGCAGGGCCGAAAACATTCAGTACTTC.